This T cell receptor (beta chain) was profiled in a study of prognosis after radiotherapy for stage I lung cancer. Study-level background: SBRT spanned 3 to 5 fractions, reaching a biologically effective dose of at least 100 Gy.

Germline V gene data show CDR1 as KGHDR and CDR2 as SFDVKD. V gave up 1 base and J gave up 6 bases; unmatched junction bases: 5. The CDR3 consists of 16 residues. It was by two-round multiplex PCR that TCR beta CDR3 was amplified from genomic DNA. Round one of PCR was performed, and it used primers specific to each TRBV and TRBJ gene. MiXCR, run by TCRdb on the multiplex PCR reads, gives a single entry per CDR3 protein. Of about 36,000 distinct CDR3 sequences in the sample, approximately 35% are singletons; the top ten hold roughly 29%. Study-level results: Lower Shannon entropy values were found after stereotactic body radiation therapy in patients who developed distant metastases.

This clonotype showed up many times. The target antigen is unknown. The TCR was taken from a donor over 45 with non-small cell lung cancer. The material was PBMCs, obtained before or after stereotactic body radiation therapy (not recorded which). The chain links TRBV24-1 to TRBJ2-3; 11 bases agree with TRBD2. For the CDR3, the DNA is TGTGCCACCAGTGATTTTAGCGGGGGGGCACCCGATACGCAGTATTTT. This encodes CATSDFSGGAPDTQYF.